The rows below give T cell receptor beta chains drawn from one sample of a study of cytomegalovirus exposure and HLA in healthy donors. Sequenced by immunoSEQ multiplex PCR; TCRdb stores in-frame clones only, minus some. The sample yields fewer than 110,000 clones, around 77% seen once. The sample taken for sequencing was PBMCs. Receptors originate from a male donor in good health and CMV-seronegative. The conserved cysteine and the conserved F or W are not part of the CDR3 here. Only part of the rows carry a size: once, few, many, or a class if the clone is expanded.

clone_size | v_call | cdr3_aa
few | TRBV9 | ASRPLQRDQDYEQY
. | TRBV7-2 | ASSLEGGVGETQY
. | TRBV4-2 | ASSLSGSAYEQY
few | TRBV4-1 | ASSQRTSPGTGLGFRNEQF
. | TRBV27 | ASSFRGARTSGYNEQF
. | TRBV18 | ASSPPQRVKYEQY
. | TRBV29-1 | SVVQVRDREF
. | TRBV11-3 | ASSPKTGTNTGELF
. | TRBV29-1 | SVQTHRGYNEQF
many | TRBV2 | ARSSGRGVGMNTEAF
once | TRBV30 | AWAMPPGELF
few | TRBV5-6 | ASSSVDMPNTGELF
once | TRBV30 | AWSEPGTPNQPQH
few | TRBV2 | ASSEAAAQF
. | TRBV6-1 | ASSEGGGSTEAF
. | TRBV18 | ASSPYADSRNEQF
. | TRBV15 | ATSRLEGGSYNEQF
. | TRBV5-1 | ASSSAVSYEQY
. | TRBV30 | AWSRQNSPLH
medium-sized | TRBV19 | ASSRKTGSQNTEAF
few | TRBV28 | ASSLGANNYGYT
. | TRBV5-1 | ASRETGGTEAF
. | TRBV9 | ASSPSLAGAQETQY
. | TRBV7-2 | ASSLRLAGVTDTQY
. | TRBV25-1 | ASSDFDRVNEQF
few | TRBV19 | ASSIRQSSYEQY
few | TRBV27 | ASSQNSGLAGVGEQY
once | TRBV28 | ASSLPHSSTNEKLF
. | TRBV2 | ASSGTRSSYEQY
. | TRBV6-5 | ASSPQLYNSPLH
. | TRBV7-8 | ASSLAGLAGAYEQY
. | TRBV4-1 | ASSQDGPVLQETQY
few | TRBV5-4 | ASSRTGGITGELF
. | TRBV20-1 | SAQTSETQY
. | TRBV9 | ASSETGGSQPQH
. | TRBV10-3 | AISADRVSGNQPQH